This entry lists 16 T cell receptor beta chains sequenced from one sample in a study of T cells in Graves' hyperthyroidism and ophthalmopathy. Amplified TCR beta CDR3 regions came from RNA transcripts. HTBI primers drove first-round RT-PCR of the TCR CDR3. TCRdb processed the multiplex PCR reads anew with MiXCR; each CDR3 protein has one entry. Of roughly 580,000 distinct CDR3 sequences in the sample, about 14% are singletons; the top ten hold approximately 5.7%. Sequencing input: blood. These receptor sequences come from a woman in her twenties or thirties with Graves' hyperthyroidism that later progressed to Graves' ophthalmopathy.

V gene TRBV20-1 combines with J gene TRBJ2-7; D is possibly TRBD1 or TRBD2 (6 bases each). V lost 6 bases and J 2 bases, leaving 17 bases between the germline ends. Germline CDR1 DFQATT, CDR2 SNEGSKA (reference sequence). The length of the CDR3 is 14 residues. CDR3 coding DNA: TGCAGTGCGCCCTTAAGGGGGGCGGCCTACGAGCAGTACTTC. This translates into CSAPLRGAAYEQYF.

This clonotype was observed at least ten times. This rearrangement joins TRBV5-1 to TRBJ1-4; D is unresolved. In germline, CDR1 is SGHRS, CDR2 YFSETQ. V lost 0 bases to trimming and J lost 0 bases, with 9 bases between them. The CDR3 runs 16 residues. CDR3 amino acids: CASSLDRATTNEKLFF. The CDR3 nucleotides are TGCGCCAGCAGCTTGGACAGAGCAACAACTAATGAAAAACTGTTTTTT.

This clonotype was counted at least ten times. The chain couples TRBV27 to TRBJ1-5; weak D call: TRBD1 (6 bases). V was pared by 6 bases and J by 5 bases, with 11 bases between. The germline V gene has CDR1 MNHEY and CDR2 SMNVEV (reference sequence). The CDR3 is made up of 13 amino acids. The CDR3 DNA reads as TGTGCCAGCAGGATGACAGGCGATCAGCCCCAGCATTTT. It codes for CASRMTGDQPQHF.

The table lists this clonotype with many counts. This chain links TRBV2 with TRBJ1-6, with TRBD1 identical over 10 bases. The germline CDR1 and CDR2 sequences are SNHLY and FYNNEI. The CDR3 totals 19 residues. The V and J ends lost 7 bases and 0 bases, in that order; junction bases with no gene match: 12. CDR3 sequence: CASNGDRGKGSSYNSPLHF. The CDR3 nucleotides are TGTGCCAGCAACGGGGACAGGGGTAAAGGGAGCTCCTATAATTCACCCCTCCACTTT.

This clonotype showed up many times. The chain employs TRBV30 and TRBJ1-6, with 11 bases aligning to TRBD1. The length of the CDR3 is 16 residues. V shed 2 bases and J 7 bases; nucleotides not matched to a gene: 7. Germline V gene lookup returns CDR1 GTSNPN and CDR2 SVGIG (reference sequence). CDR3 DNA: TGTGCCTGGAGTCCCGCTGGGACAGGGGGAAATTCACCCCTCCACTTT. Its protein is CAWSPAGTGGNSPLHF.

The table lists this clonotype with many counts. The gene calls are TRBV30 and TRBJ2-7; 9 nucleotides match TRBD1. Germline V gene lookup returns CDR1 GTSNPN and CDR2 SVGIG (reference sequence). With 1 base clipped from V and 5 bases from J, the junction kept 9 bases outside the gene matches. CDR3 length equals 15 residues. For the CDR3, the DNA is TGTGCCTGGAGTGACCCGGGACAGGGTATGGACGAGCAGTACTTC. Translated, it gives CAWSDPGQGMDEQYF.

Notes on this clonotype: A read error may explain this, as a much larger clone is one base away. The gene calls are TRBV28 and TRBJ1-5, with 7 bases lining up with TRBD1. Germline V CDR1 and CDR2: MDHEN, SYDVKM. This CDR3 is 15 amino acids long. CDR3 residues: CASSFDRVSNQPRHF. The CDR3 coding sequence is TGTGCCAGCAGTTTCGACAGGGTTAGCAATCAGCCCCGGCATTTT.

Ten or more counts support this clonotype. The chain employs TRBV28 and TRBJ2-1; 9 bases are a match to TRBD2. This CDR3 has 18 amino acids. J was trimmed by 7 bases and V by 6 bases; bases with no gene match: 19. In germline, CDR1 is MDHEN, CDR2 SYDVKM. CDR3 residues: CASRPWAQREEGGNEQFF. CDR3 DNA: TGTGCCAGCAGACCGTGGGCCCAGCGGGAGGAAGGAGGAAATGAGCAGTTCTTC.

This clonotype was seen many times. The rearrangement joins TRBV28 to TRBJ2-7; 7 bases line up with TRBD2. CDR1 is MDHEN, CDR2 SYDVKM, per germline. Losses at the gene ends were 7 bases for V and 3 bases for J; bases not matched to a gene: 9. The CDR3 loop spans 14 amino acids. The CDR3 sequence: CASTPLASNYEQYF. The CDR3 DNA reads as TGTGCCAGCACCCCACTAGCGTCCAACTACGAGCAGTACTTC. Looking up the rest from reference TRBV28 and TRBJ2-7 gives the full variable domain: DVKVTQSSRYLVKRTGEKVFLECVQDMDHENMFWYRQDPGLGLRLIYFSYDVKMKEKGDIPEGYSVSREKKERFSLILESASTNQTSMYLCASTPLASNYEQYFGPGTRLTVT.

The chain links TRBV12-3 or TRBV12-4 to TRBJ2-1, with D maybe TRBD2 (6 bases). The CDR3 spans 14 residues. The ends were cut back, 6 bases at V and 15 bases at J, with 24 bases in the middle. CDR3 loop: CASRKLSGGDPVFF. For the CDR3, the DNA is TGTGCCAGCAGAAAACTTTCCGGCGGGGACCCGGTGTTCTTC.

The chain recombines TRBV3-1 with TRBJ2-1; tentatively, D is TRBD1 (5 bases). This CDR3 contains 12 residues. The V end was cut by 3 bases, the J end by 9 bases, with 9 bases between. CDR1 and CDR2 from the germline V gene are LGHDT and YNNKEL (reference sequence). The CDR3 region has the DNA TGTGCCAGCAGCCAGGTACAGGTTGAGCAGTTCTTC. Its protein is CASSQVQVEQFF.

This clonotype was observed at least ten times. The rearrangement links TRBV28 to TRBJ2-7, with 9 positions matching TRBD1. The CDR3 totals 16 residues. Germline V gene sequence: CDR1 MDHEN, CDR2 SYDVKM. The V and J ends lost 6 bases and 2 bases, in that order; junction bases with no gene match: 11. In nucleotides, the CDR3 is TGTGCCAGCAGCGAAGTAACAGGGGGCAAGGCCTACGAGCAGTACTTC. Translated: CASSEVTGGKAYEQYF.

This clonotype has at least ten counts. DNA of the CDR3: TGTGCCAGCAGCCGAGTGGGGACTAGCGGGATTATTTCCTACGAGCAGTACTTC. Protein product: CASSRVGTSGIISYEQYF. This rearrangement joins TRBV27 to TRBJ2-7; TRBD2 matches at 13 bases. The J segment lost 1 base and the V segment lost 6 bases, leaving 12 bases of the junction unmatched. This CDR3 is 18 amino acids long. Germline CDR1 and CDR2: MNHEY and SMNVEV (reference sequence).

There are a few counts of this clonotype. The chain links TRBV5-1 to TRBJ2-2, with 9 nucleotides matching TRBD2. The length of the CDR3 is 14 residues. With V trimmed by 5 bases and J by 7 bases, 6 bases remained unmatched. The germline gives CDR1 SGHRS, CDR2 YFSETQ. CDR3 DNA sequence: TGCGCCAGCAGATCTAGCGGGACAAACGGGGAGCTGTTTTTT. It specifies CASRSSGTNGELFF.

This chain uses TRBV24-1 with TRBJ2-2; D gene unclear. V was trimmed by 4 bases and J by 0 bases, leaving 5 bases between them. From germline, CDR1 is KGHDR and CDR2 SFDVKD. This CDR3 is built from 14 residues. In DNA, the CDR3 is TGTGCCACCAGTGAGGAAGCGAACACCGGGGAGCTGTTTTTT. Its protein product is CATSEEANTGELFF.

This clonotype was seen at least ten times. The chain combines TRBV13 with TRBJ2-7; TRBD1 agrees at 7 bases. The CDR3 runs 15 residues. J gave up 3 bases and V 1 base, and 6 bases lay outside the gene matches. Per the germline V gene, CDR1 is PRHDT and CDR2 is FYEKMQ (reference sequence). CDR3 sequence: CASSLAGGERYEQYF. CDR3 sequence (DNA): TGTGCCAGCAGCTTAGCAGGGGGTGAACGCTACGAGCAGTACTTC.